This T cell receptor (beta chain) derives from a study of blood T cell repertoires in COVID-19. This clone came up once. Generated by immunoSEQ multiplex PCR, the TCRdb table keeps only in-frame clones and is missing some. The table shows about 400,000 clones, with roughly 90% occurring only once. Looked up from germline, CDR1 is SQVTM and CDR2 is ANQGSEA. There are 13 residues in the CDR3. Unmatched junction bases numbered 8, after V lost 6 bases and J lost 3 bases. The chain employs TRBV29-1 and TRBJ2-7, with 7 bases lining up with TRBD1. This receptor was obtained from a woman aged 60-75 years with COVID-19, enrolled during active disease. Sequencing input: peripheral blood. In DNA, the CDR3 is TGCAGCGTGGCCGGGGACAGCTACTACGAGCAGTACTTC. Translating gives CSVAGDSYYEQYF.